This entry concerns a single TCR beta chain. The germline V gene has CDR1 SGHVS and CDR2 FQNEAQ. V was cut by 0 bases and J by 0 bases, with 8 bases left in between. The CDR3 extends over 16 amino acids. The record originates from a study of blood T cell repertoires in COVID-19. Overall study context: COVID-19 samples collected from the United States, Italy and Spain covered acute and convalescent phases.

This table comes from immunoSEQ multiplex PCR, and its TCRdb copy is limited to in-frame clones, with some not included. This table has roughly 250,000 clones, less than 90% appearing once. The clonotype was recovered from a man aged 55 to 70 who had recovered from COVID-19. Sequencing was carried out using peripheral blood. The rearrangement links TRBV7-8 to TRBJ2-2; no reliable D call. CDR3 DNA: TGTGCCAGCAGCTTAGCCGGTATTGCGAACACCGGGGAGCTGTTTTTT. It yields the protein CASSLAGIANTGELFF.